These 22 T cell receptor beta chains share one sample of origin, sequenced in a study of neurological immune-mediated disorders. TCRdb processed the 5' RACE reads anew with MiXCR; each CDR3 protein has one entry. The sample includes around 27,000 distinct CDR3 sequences, approximately 15% of them seen just once. Sequenced sample: PBMCs. These receptors were collected from an older man in good health.

This clonotype was counted at least ten times. The genes are TRBV20-1 and TRBJ2-4; TRBD1 agrees at 8 bases. In germline, CDR1 is DFQATT, CDR2 SNEGSKA (reference sequence). V trimming: 7 bases; J trimming: 6 bases; junction bases outside the gene matches: 2. This CDR3 contains 11 residues. In nucleotides, the CDR3 is TGCAGTGGACAGGGGCCAAACATTCAGTACTTC. This sequence encodes CSGQGPNIQYF.

This clonotype was recorded at least ten times. CDR3 nucleotides: TGTGCCAGCAGGGCGGGGGGGCAGACCTACAATGAGCAGTTCTTC. It specifies CASRAGGQTYNEQFF. The V and J genes are TRBV6-5 and TRBJ2-1, with TRBD2 matching 9 bases. CDR3 length: 15 residues. Germline CDR1 reads MNHEY; CDR2 reads SVGAGI. With 6 bases clipped from V and 2 bases from J, the junction kept 5 bases outside the gene matches.

This clonotype was seen ten or more times. V is TRBV7-3 and J is TRBJ2-1; 10 positions match TRBD1. This CDR3 region has 15 residues. Germline V gene sequence: CDR1 SGHTA, CDR2 FQGTGA. Trimming at V came to 2 bases and at J to 5 bases, leaving 3 bases not matched to a gene. The CDR3 bases are TGTGCCAGCAGCTTAGACAGGGGGCTACACAATGAGCAGTTCTTC. Translated: CASSLDRGLHNEQFF.

This clonotype came up many times. The V gene is TRBV5-1, the J gene TRBJ2-2; D gene uncertain. V was clipped by 3 bases and J by 1 base, with 10 bases between them. The length of the CDR3 is 15 residues. From germline, CDR1 is SGHRS and CDR2 YFSETQ. This chain's CDR3 is CASSSPVVNTGELFF. The DNA for the CDR3 is TGCGCCAGCAGCTCGCCCGTTGTGAACACCGGGGAGCTGTTTTTT.

This clonotype was recorded many times. V gene TRBV5-1 combines with J gene TRBJ1-3, with 7 nucleotides matching TRBD1. J gave up 4 bases and V 6 bases, and 13 bases lay outside the gene matches. This CDR3 contains 16 residues. Germline assignment: CDR1 SGHRS and CDR2 YFSETQ. CDR3 residues: CASTQTGSGPGNTIYF. The CDR3 region has the DNA TGCGCCAGCACCCAGACAGGGTCTGGTCCCGGAAACACCATATATTTT.

This clonotype has a count of ten or more. V and J are TRBV7-2 and TRBJ2-7; D is perhaps TRBD1 (6 bases). V was cut by 5 bases and J by 0 bases, with 14 bases left in between. Looked up from germline, CDR1 is SGHTA and CDR2 is FQGNSA. This CDR3 is built from 15 residues. Written as DNA, the CDR3 is TGTGCCAGCAGCAGAACCCAGGGGAGCTCCTACGAGCAGTACTTC. It specifies CASSRTQGSSYEQYF.

This clonotype was recorded many times. The V gene is TRBV4-2, the J gene TRBJ2-3; 9 nucleotides agree with TRBD2. Germline CDR1 is LGHNA and CDR2 is YNFKEQ. The CDR3 has 17 residues. J was trimmed by 0 bases and V by 1 base; bases with no gene match: 5. The CDR3 spells CASSQGGAGGSTDTQYF. DNA of the CDR3: TGTGCCAGCAGCCAAGGAGGTGCGGGGGGGAGCACAGATACGCAGTATTTT.

This clonotype was detected ten times or more. V usage is TRBV28 and J usage is TRBJ1-1; D uncertain. In germline, CDR1 is MDHEN, CDR2 SYDVKM. V lost 5 bases and J lost 4, with 11 bases in between. This CDR3 is built from 13 residues. The CDR3 sequence: CASSPSYITEAFF. The CDR3 DNA is TGTGCCAGCAGTCCCTCCTATATCACTGAAGCTTTCTTT.

This clonotype was seen many times. V gene TRBV11-2 combines with J gene TRBJ1-2; 9 bases are shared with TRBD1. J gave up 3 bases and V 3 bases, and 2 bases lay outside the gene matches. Germline CDR1 reads SGHAT; CDR2 reads FQNNGV. The CDR3 covers 14 residues. The DNA of the CDR3 is TGTGCCAGCAGCTTTACAGGGGGCGACTATGGCTACACCTTC. It specifies CASSFTGGDYGYTF.

This clonotype appeared many times. The chain has TRBV5-6 and TRBJ1-2; 7 bases align to TRBD1. V shed 3 bases, J shed 8 bases, and the junction held 7 bases outside the gene matches. The CDR3 runs 13 residues. Germline V gene sequence: CDR1 SGHDT, CDR2 YYEEEE. The CDR3 region has the DNA TGTGCCAGCAGCTATGGACAGGATTTCGGCTACACCTTC. This encodes CASSYGQDFGYTF. Drawing the rest from reference TRBV5-6 and TRBJ1-2, the complete variable domain is DAGVTQSPTHLIKTRGQQVTLRCSPKSGHDTVSWYQQALGQGPQFIFQYYEEEERQRGNFPDRFSGHQFPNYSSELNVNALLLGDSALYLCASSYGQDFGYTFGSGTRLTVV.

This clonotype was seen just once. Given a much more abundant clone one base away, this may be a read error. The chain links TRBV7-3 to TRBJ1-2; D not resolved. The V gene's germline CDR1 is SGHTA and CDR2 FQGTGA. This CDR3 is built from 13 residues. The DNA for the CDR3 is TGTACCAGCAGCCCCACCGGGCAGAATGGCTACACCTTC. Encoded protein: CTSSPTGQNGYTF.

Ten or more counts support this clonotype. The CDR3 region has the DNA TGTGCCAGCAGTGAAGCCTGGGACAGGGGGCGCGAGCAGTACTTC. It specifies CASSEAWDRGREQYF. The V call is TRBV2, the J call TRBJ2-7; 12 bases are shared with TRBD1. The CDR3 is 15 residues long. Per the germline V gene, CDR1 is SNHLY and CDR2 is FYNNEI. V lost 0 bases and J lost 6; bases outside the gene matches: 3.

This clonotype was observed at least ten times. The rearrangement joins TRBV5-6 to TRBJ1-4; weak D call: TRBD1 (5 bases). The CDR3 length is 14 residues. V was trimmed by 0 bases and J by 9 bases, leaving 12 bases between them. Germline lookup yields CDR1 SGHDT and CDR2 YYEEEE. The CDR3 DNA follows: TGTGCCAGCAGCTTGGCAGCGGGACGGAAAAAACTGTTTTTT. Its translation is CASSLAAGRKKLFF.

There are many counts of this clonotype. The gene calls are TRBV7-2 and TRBJ1-1, with 8 bases fitting TRBD1. Losses at the gene ends were 4 bases for V and 5 bases for J; bases not matched to a gene: 9. CDR1 is SGHTA, CDR2 FQGNSA, per germline. The CDR3 length is 15 residues. The CDR3 bases are TGTGCCAGCAGCTACCCCCAGGGGGCGCGTACTGAAGCTTTCTTT. Its protein product is CASSYPQGARTEAFF. Complete variable domain (other parts from reference TRBV7-2 and TRBJ1-1): GAGVSQSPSNKVTEKGKDVELRCDPISGHTALYWYRQSLGQGLEFLIYFQGNSAPDKSGLPSDRFSAERTGGSVSTLTIQRTQQEDSAVYLCASSYPQGARTEAFFGQGTRLTVV.

In its sample, this clonotype was seen many times. The chain has TRBV5-5 and TRBJ2-7; D is possibly TRBD1 or TRBD2 (6 bases each). This CDR3 has 17 residues. V lost 4 bases and J 3 bases, leaving 23 bases between the germline ends. Germline V gives CDR1 SGHKS, CDR2 YYEKEE (reference sequence). The CDR3 region has the DNA TGTGCCAGCAGCGGTCTCTACCGGGGGCCGACTGACTACGAGCAGTACTTC. It is translated as CASSGLYRGPTDYEQYF.

The table lists this clonotype with many counts. The chain links TRBV5-1 to TRBJ2-3; the D gene is possibly TRBD2 (6 bases). The CDR3 is 16 residues long. Germline assignment: CDR1 SGHRS and CDR2 YFSETQ. Trimming pared 0 bases from V and 2 bases from J, leaving 13 bases between. The CDR3 region is CASSLEAGTYTDTQYF. As DNA, the CDR3 is TGCGCCAGCAGCTTGGAGGCAGGGACTTACACAGATACGCAGTATTTT.

This clonotype showed up many times. J is TRBJ2-2 and V is TRBV5-6; 7 bases are a match to TRBD1. CDR1 SGHDT and CDR2 YYEEEE come from the germline V gene. There are 15 residues in the CDR3. Germline trimming cut 3 bases from V and 5 bases from J; bases unmatched to any gene: 7. The CDR3 bases are TGTGCCAGCAGCTACCGGGACAGAAAAACCGGGGAGCTGTTTTTT. It translates to CASSYRDRKTGELFF.

This clonotype showed up many times. V usage is TRBV18 and J usage is TRBJ2-7, with 10 bases matching TRBD1. Germline V CDR1 and CDR2: KGHSH, LQKENI. V lost 4 bases, J lost 2 bases, and 5 bases stayed unmatched. The length of the CDR3 is 15 residues. The CDR3 DNA follows: TGTGCCAGCTCACTCGGGACAGGGGCTCCCTACGAGCAGTACTTC. As protein: CASSLGTGAPYEQYF.

This clonotype was observed at least ten times. The V gene is TRBV3-1, the J gene TRBJ2-7; tentatively, D is TRBD2 (6 bases). The germline V and J ends were trimmed by 4 bases and 5 bases, with 6 bases remaining between them. The CDR3 loop spans 11 amino acids. Germline V lookup: CDR1 LGHDT, CDR2 YNNKEL (reference sequence). In DNA form, the CDR3 reads TGTGCCAGCAGCCGGGGGGACGAGCAGTACTTC. This gives the protein CASSRGDEQYF.

This clonotype was seen repeatedly, ten times or more. CDR3 bases: TGTGCCAGCAGTACAGCTTCCGAGCAGTACTTC. Its translation: CASSTASEQYF. The chain carries TRBV28 and TRBJ2-7; D is unclear. Trimming removed 5 bases at V and 6 bases at J, with 8 bases between. CDR3 size: 11 residues. The germline CDR1 and CDR2 sequences are MDHEN and SYDVKM.

At least ten counts were recorded for this clonotype. The rearrangement joins TRBV12-3 or TRBV12-4 to TRBJ1-6; no clear D gene. The CDR3 runs to 12 residues. The V gene lost 6 bases and the J gene lost 7 bases, with 7 bases spanning the gap. The CDR3 region is CASSLGNSPLHF. CDR3 DNA: TGTGCCAGCAGCCTAGGGAATTCACCCCTCCACTTT.

This clonotype was seen at least ten times. The chain couples TRBV25-1 to TRBJ2-7, with D maybe TRBD1 (7 bases). V lost 1 base to trimming and J lost 5 bases, with 12 bases between them. CDR3 size: 14 residues. The germline CDR1 and CDR2 sequences are MGHDK and SYGVNS. The CDR3 here is CASSEWGRGDEQYF. The CDR3 coding sequence is TGTGCCAGCAGTGAATGGGGCAGGGGGGACGAGCAGTACTTC.